Presented here are 14 T cell receptor beta chains from one specimen sequenced in a study of vaccination and CD4 T cells after COVID-19. Treatment meaning: roughly 10-day PBMC culture with coronavirus spike peptide pools or control peptides (ViraFEST assay). Sequenced with the Oncomine TCR Beta short-read assay was DNA taken from cultured CD4+ T cells. MiXCR, run by TCRdb on the PCR reads, gives a single entry per CDR3 protein. The sample holds a few thousand distinct CDR3 sequences, over 60% seen once. These TCRs are of unknown antigen specificity. Material for sequencing was CD4+ T cells from blood, cultured in vitro. Receptor source: a human donor who had recovered from COVID-19.

The V and J genes are TRBV27 and TRBJ2-3; no firm D call. Between the trimmed V and J ends, which lost 5 bases and 2 bases, there was a span of 8 bases. Looked up from germline, CDR1 is MNHEY and CDR2 is SMNVEV (reference sequence). There are 13 residues in the CDR3. The CDR3 loop reads CASSAGFTDTQYF. The CDR3 bases are TGTGCCAGCAGTGCCGGGTTCACAGATACGCAGTATTTT.

This clonotype was detected once. The rearrangement links TRBV5-1 to TRBJ2-5; the match to TRBD2 covers 10 bases. The CDR3 runs 16 residues. Germline V gene lookup returns CDR1 SGHRS and CDR2 YFSETQ. V gave up 7 bases and J gave up 4 bases; unmatched junction bases: 13. This CDR3 is CASFQAPSGSGETQYF. In DNA, the CDR3 is TGCGCCAGCTTCCAAGCCCCTAGCGGGAGTGGAGAGACCCAGTACTTC.

This chain uses TRBV20-1 with TRBJ1-6; D is undetermined. V was shortened by 1 base and J by 0 bases, with 7 bases between the two germline ends. This CDR3 has 15 amino acids. The germline V gene has CDR1 DFQATT and CDR2 SNEGSKA (reference sequence). CDR3 loop: CSARAAISYNSPLHF. The DNA of the CDR3 is TGCAGTGCTAGAGCTGCCATCTCCTATAATTCACCCCTCCACTTT.

This clonotype has just a few counts. The V gene is TRBV15, the J gene TRBJ1-1; 7 bases are a match to TRBD1. The CDR3 is 15 amino acids. The germline CDR1 and CDR2 sequences are LNHNV and YYDKDF (reference sequence). V lost 0 bases and J lost 4; bases outside the gene matches: 5. The CDR3 is CATSRDSQGSTEAFF. CDR3 bases: TGTGCCACCAGCAGAGATTCACAGGGGAGCACTGAAGCTTTCTTT.

This clonotype appeared a few times. This chain uses TRBV20-1 with TRBJ1-2; D gene uncertain. Germline loops: CDR1 DFQATT, CDR2 SNEGSKA (reference sequence). V lost 5 bases, J lost 6 bases, and 16 bases lay in between. The CDR3 length is 13 residues. In nucleotides, the CDR3 is TGCAGTGCTCAAATACCTGGTGTGGATGGCTACACCTTC. It specifies CSAQIPGVDGYTF.

The DNA for the CDR3 is TGCAGTGCATATCTCGCCGGGACAGGGGACACTGAAGCTTTCTTT. This codes for CSAYLAGTGDTEAFF. The chain links TRBV20-1 to TRBJ1-1; 10 nucleotides match TRBD1. Germline CDR1 reads DFQATT; CDR2 reads SNEGSKA (reference sequence). This CDR3 region has 15 residues. J was trimmed by 3 bases and V by 6 bases; bases with no gene match: 10.

The chain recombines TRBV12-5 with TRBJ1-6, with unresolved D. CDR3 length: 12 amino acids. V was shortened by 5 bases and J by 13 bases, with 12 bases between the two germline ends. Germline-derived CDR1 and CDR2 are LGHNT and FRNRAP. The CDR3 region is CASGVGVPPLHF. In nucleotides, the CDR3 is TGTGCTAGTGGTGTTGGGGTACCCCCCCTCCACTTT.

This chain uses TRBV30 with TRBJ2-7, with D possibly called TRBD1 or TRBD2 (6 bases each). The CDR3 has 13 residues. The V gene's germline CDR1 is GTSNPN and CDR2 SVGIG (reference sequence). The V end lost 3 bases, the J end lost 7 bases, and 16 bases lay between the germline ends. CDR3 in amino acids: CAWSPGVRGEQYF. The CDR3 DNA follows: TGTGCCTGGAGCCCAGGGGTCCGGGGGGAGCAGTACTTC.

The chain carries TRBV18 and TRBJ2-1; 11 bases are shared with TRBD1. This CDR3 contains 15 residues. J lost 8 bases, V lost 1 base, and 4 bases had no gene match. Germline loops: CDR1 KGHSH, CDR2 LQKENI. This CDR3 reads CASSPRTGGLDEQFF. DNA of the CDR3: TGTGCCAGCTCACCACGGACAGGGGGCTTGGATGAGCAGTTCTTC.

The DNA of the CDR3 is TGTGCCAGCAGCCCGGCCCGTTATGGCTACACCTTC. Its translation: CASSPARYGYTF. The rearrangement joins TRBV6-1 to TRBJ1-2, with D unclear. The V gene lost 6 bases and the J gene lost 5 bases, with 10 bases spanning the gap. Germline values: CDR1 MNHNS, CDR2 SASEGT. CDR3 length: 12 residues.

V is TRBV19 and J is TRBJ1-2, with D perhaps matching TRBD1 (5 bases). CDR3 length equals 14 residues. V lost 4 bases to trimming and J lost 4 bases, with 13 bases between them. Germline assignment: CDR1 LNHDA and CDR2 SQIVND (reference sequence). The CDR3 coding sequence is TGTGCCAGTAGTAAGGGAGACAGCGTCTATGGCTACACCTTC. Translation: CASSKGDSVYGYTF.

The rearrangement uses TRBV30 and TRBJ1-5, with D tentatively TRBD1 (6 bases). The V and J ends lost 0 bases and 0 bases respectively, with 9 bases between them. The CDR3 has 15 residues. CDR1 is GTSNPN, CDR2 SVGIG, per germline (reference sequence). The CDR3 nucleotides read TGTGCCTGGAGTGTACTGGGGGCTAGCAATCAGCCCCAGCATTTT. Amino acid sequence: CAWSVLGASNQPQHF.

This sequence joins TRBV19 and TRBJ1-1; D is ambiguous. With 2 bases removed from V and 6 bases from J, the gap between germline ends came to 7 bases. This CDR3 spans 12 amino acids. Germline V gives CDR1 LNHDA, CDR2 SQIVND (reference sequence). The CDR3 coding sequence is TGTGCCAGTAGTATAAGAAGAGCTGAAGCTTTCTTT. Translating gives CASSIRRAEAFF.

This chain uses TRBV19 with TRBJ1-4; D unresolved. Germline V CDR1 and CDR2: LNHDA, SQIVND (reference sequence). V was trimmed by 7 bases and J by 0 bases, leaving 18 bases between them. This CDR3 comprises 17 residues. CDR3 residues: CASKSLGRIATNEKLFF. In nucleotides, the CDR3 is TGTGCCAGTAAAAGTCTGGGCCGCATTGCAACTAATGAAAAACTGTTTTTT.